This T cell receptor (beta chain) emerged from a study of T cell responses to AZD1222 COVID-19 vaccine. This clone appeared once. Profiling relied on immunoSEQ multiplex PCR, and the TCRdb table lists in-frame clones only, not all of them. The repertoire holds approximately 60,000 clones, with 75% to 90% as singletons. V was clipped by 2 bases and J by 10 bases, with 11 bases between them. Per the germline V gene, CDR1 is SGHAT and CDR2 is FQNNGV. The CDR3 is 13 amino acids. Pooling was applied to second doses at about 4 or about 12 weeks. The chain has TRBV11-2 and TRBJ1-4; D remains unclear. The starting material was peripheral blood, obtained 28 days after the second AZD1222 dose. This sequence originates from an adult who received the AZD1222 COVID-19 vaccine. The CDR3 bases are TGTGCCAGCAGCTTAAACTCGTTGGGAAAACTGTTTTTT. As protein: CASSLNSLGKLFF.